Listed below are T cell receptor beta chains from one sample, sequenced in a study of cytomegalovirus exposure and HLA in healthy donors. Data came from immunoSEQ multiplex PCR; TCRdb stores just in-frame clones and leaves some out. The repertoire consists of 250,000 to 300,000 clones, with around 90% occurring once and the leading ten covering roughly 0.4%. Sequenced: PBMCs. Every receptor here comes from a woman aged 18-35 years in good health and CMV-seronegative. CDR3s include the opening cysteine and the closing phenylalanine or tryptophan. The order of the fields is V gene, D gene, CDR3 length, clone size, J gene, CDR3 DNA, CDR3 protein. D genes are given only for firm matches. Some rows mark clone size as missing; the rest say once, few, many or name a class of expanded clone.

>TRBV10-3|TRBD1|15|.|TRBJ2-3
TGTGCCATCAGTGAGTGGCAGGGGGGCACAGATACGCAGTATTTT
CAISEWQGGTDTQYF
>TRBV14|TRBD1|14|few|TRBJ1-2
TGTGCCAGCAGCCCCCGGGACAGGGCGTTCGGCTACACCTTC
CASSPRDRAFGYTF
>TRBV19|TRBD2|15|.|TRBJ2-3
TGTGCCAGTAGGATTAGCGGGGGGTCCACAGATACGCAGTATTTT
CASRISGGSTDTQYF
>TRBV30|.|12|.|TRBJ2-7
TGTGCCTGGAGCCAGGGGGGCCACGAGCAGTACTTC
CAWSQGGHEQYF
>TRBV16|.|15|few|TRBJ1-5
TGTGCCAGCAGCCAATCTAGCGGCAGCAATCAGCCCCAGCATTTT
CASSQSSGSNQPQHF
>TRBV28|.|16|.|TRBJ1-1
TGTGCCAGCAGTTTCTTGTGGGGGGGCATGAACACTGAAGCTTTCTTT
CASSFLWGGMNTEAFF
>TRBV5-6|.|13|.|TRBJ2-1
TGTGCCAGCAGCTTGGGACAGCGGGTTGAGCAGTTCTTC
CASSLGQRVEQFF
>TRBV6-5|.|15|.|TRBJ1-3
TGTGCCAGCAGTTACTCCCGAACCGGTGGAAACACCATATATTTT
CASSYSRTGGNTIYF
>TRBV13|TRBD2|15|once|TRBJ2-3
TGTGCCAGCAGCCCCCTCCAGCGGGGCGCAGATACGCAGTATTTT
CASSPLQRGADTQYF
>TRBV5-1|.|14|.|TRBJ2-1
TGCGCCAGCAGCTTGCGCCTAGATTACAATGAGCAGTTCTTC
CASSLRLDYNEQFF
>TRBV7-2|TRBD1|14|.|TRBJ2-7
TGTGCCAGCAGCCTAAGACAGGGGGTCTACGAGCAGTACTTC
CASSLRQGVYEQYF
>TRBV28|TRBD1|14|few|TRBJ2-5
TGTGCCAGCAGGGATGGGACAGGTCAAGAGACCCAGTACTTC
CASRDGTGQETQYF
>TRBV11-2|TRBD1|12|.|TRBJ1-1
TGTGCCAGCAGCTCTTCACAGGGGACTGCTTTCTTT
CASSSSQGTAFF
>TRBV7-2|.|15|.|TRBJ2-3
TGTGCCAGCAGCTTAAACGGGGTCCGCACAGATACGCAGTATTTT
CASSLNGVRTDTQYF
>TRBV7-9|.|17|.|TRBJ1-4
TGTGCCAGCCGGGAGCAAGGGACGGACCTAAATAATGAAAAACTGTTTTTT
CASREQGTDLNNEKLFF
>TRBV29-1|TRBD2|12|.|TRBJ2-3
TGCAGCGGGCGGGGGGGCACAGATACGCAGTATTTT
CSGRGGTDTQYF
>TRBV5-8|.|13|.|TRBJ1-1
TGTGCCAGCAGGGTACAGAGCAACACTGAAGCTTTCTTT
CASRVQSNTEAFF
>TRBV29-1|.|13|.|TRBJ1-5
TGCAGCGCGCGCACAGGGAACAATCAGCCCCAGCATTTT
CSARTGNNQPQHF
>TRBV6-5|.|14|.|TRBJ1-5
TGTGCCAGCAGTTACTCGGAGGGCGGGCAGCCCCAGCATTTT
CASSYSEGGQPQHF
>TRBV5-1|.|15|.|TRBJ1-1
TGCGCCAGCAGCTTTCAGGGCGACATGAACACTGAAGCTTTCTTT
CASSFQGDMNTEAFF
>TRBV7-3|TRBD1|14|.|TRBJ1-1
TGTGCCAGCAGCCCGGGACAGGGGTACGGTGAAGCTTTCTTT
CASSPGQGYGEAFF
>TRBV6-1|TRBD2|13|.|TRBJ2-1
TGTGCCAGCAGGGAGCGGGGATACAATGAGCAGTTCTTC
CASRERGYNEQFF
>TRBV6-1|TRBD1|15|.|TRBJ1-3
TGTGCCAGCAGCCCGGGACAGAGCTCTGGAAACACCATATATTTT
CASSPGQSSGNTIYF
>TRBV10-3|.|16|.|TRBJ1-2
TGTGCCATCAGTGAGTCATCCCGGACTGGCCACTATGGCTACACCTTC
CAISESSRTGHYGYTF
>TRBV28|TRBD2|16|once|TRBJ2-3
TGTGCCAGCAGTTTATCGCGGGGGGCTAGCACAGATACGCAGTATTTT
CASSLSRGASTDTQYF
>TRBV15|.|14|.|TRBJ2-7
TGTGCCACCAGCAGGCAGACCGGGACCTACGAGCAGTACTTC
CATSRQTGTYEQYF
>TRBV5-1|.|16|.|TRBJ2-2
TGCGCCAGCAGCTTGGTGGCGGGGGACAACGCCGGGGAGCTGTTTTTT
CASSLVAGDNAGELFF
>TRBV15|.|16|.|TRBJ2-1
TGTGCCACCAGCAGAGCGGGGGGCATCAGATACAATGAGCAGTTCTTC
CATSRAGGIRYNEQFF